These 6 T cell receptor beta chains share one sample of origin, sequenced in a study of T cell changes during pregnancy in multiple sclerosis. Measured with immunoSEQ multiplex PCR; TCRdb has only the in-frame clones, and not every one. The table has about 120,000 clones, 93% seen once. Specimen: peripheral blood, collected before pregnancy. The source is a female donor with multiple sclerosis, enrolled in a pregnancy study.

The chain joins TRBV6-5 to TRBJ1-5; no clear D gene. V lost 0 bases to trimming and J lost 5 bases, with 11 bases between them. Germline V lookup: CDR1 MNHEY, CDR2 SVGAGI. This CDR3 region has 15 residues. This chain's CDR3 is CASSYSSEFYQPQHF. The CDR3 coding sequence is TGTGCCAGCAGTTACTCGAGCGAGTTTTATCAGCCCCAGCATTTT.

This sequence joins TRBV4-1 and TRBJ1-2, with D possibly matching TRBD1 (6 bases). The CDR3 totals 13 residues. Germline lookup yields CDR1 MGHRA and CDR2 YSYEKL. V gave up 1 base and J gave up 7 bases, with 10 bases separating them. The CDR3 spells CASSQGEGVGYTF. The CDR3 coding sequence is TGCGCCAGCAGCCAAGGGGAGGGGGTTGGCTACACCTTC.

In nucleotides, the CDR3 is TGCGCCAGCAGCCTAAGGACTAGCGGGGGATCTATCCCCTACAATGAGCAGTTCTTC. It encodes CASSLRTSGGSIPYNEQFF. This sequence joins TRBV4-1 and TRBJ2-1, with TRBD2 matching 13 bases. The CDR3 has 19 amino acids. Germline trimming cut 4 bases from V and 2 bases from J; bases unmatched to any gene: 11. Germline V gene lookup returns CDR1 MGHRA and CDR2 YSYEKL.

This chain joins TRBV28 and TRBJ2-6; possibly TRBD2 for D (5 bases). The CDR3 contains 15 residues. CDR1 is MDHEN, CDR2 SYDVKM, per germline. The V end was cut by 6 bases, the J end by 4 bases, with 13 bases between. CDR3 region: CASSAGGYGANVLTF. CDR3 in DNA: TGTGCCAGCAGCGCAGGCGGGTACGGGGCCAACGTCCTGACTTTC.

The V and J genes are TRBV7-6 and TRBJ2-2; 7 bases are shared with TRBD2. V lost 0 bases and J lost 5; bases outside the gene matches: 6. Germline CDR1 reads SGHVS; CDR2 reads FNYEAQ. The CDR3 length is 16 residues. CDR3 protein: CASSLAAGGKTGELFF. The CDR3 DNA follows: TGTGCCAGCAGCTTAGCTGCCGGGGGGAAGACCGGGGAGCTGTTTTTT.

The chain joins TRBV6-4 to TRBJ2-1; D possibly corresponds to TRBD2 (6 bases). Germline CDR1 reads MRHNA; CDR2 reads SNTAGT. This CDR3 region has 15 residues. V was clipped by 6 bases and J by 0 bases, with 12 bases between them. This CDR3 reads CASSPEAGSYNEQFF. DNA of the CDR3: TGTGCCAGCAGCCCCGAAGCGGGCTCCTACAATGAGCAGTTCTTC.